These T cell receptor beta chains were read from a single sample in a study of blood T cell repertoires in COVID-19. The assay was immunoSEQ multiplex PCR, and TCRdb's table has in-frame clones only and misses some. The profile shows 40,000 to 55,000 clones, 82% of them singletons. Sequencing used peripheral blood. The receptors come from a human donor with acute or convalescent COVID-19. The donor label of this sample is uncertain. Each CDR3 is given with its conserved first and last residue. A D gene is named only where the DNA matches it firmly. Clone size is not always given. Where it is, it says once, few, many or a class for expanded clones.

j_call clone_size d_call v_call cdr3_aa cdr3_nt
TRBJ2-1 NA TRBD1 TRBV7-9 CASSFHRGAASQQFF TGTGCCAGCAGCTTCCACAGGGGGGCGGCCTCCCAGCAGTTCTTC
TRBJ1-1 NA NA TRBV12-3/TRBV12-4 CASSILSGVEAFF TGTGCCAGCAGTATATTGTCGGGGGTTGAAGCTTTCTTT
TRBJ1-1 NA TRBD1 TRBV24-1 CATSDKDRDSTLGKGTFF TGTGCCACCAGTGACAAAGACCGGGACAGCACCCTAGGGAAGGGGACTTTCTTT
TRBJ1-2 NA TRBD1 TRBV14 CASSEGAGDGYTF TGTGCCAGCAGCGAGGGGGCAGGGGATGGCTACACCTTC
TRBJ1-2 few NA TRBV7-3 CASSPLGARVTGYTF TGTGCCAGCAGCCCCCTCGGTGCCAGGGTAACTGGCTACACCTTC
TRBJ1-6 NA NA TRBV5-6 CASFLQGSPLHF TGTGCCAGTTTCCTTCAGGGATCACCCCTCCACTTT
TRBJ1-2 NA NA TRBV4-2 CASSQTDNPAGYTF TGTGCCAGCAGCCAAACGGACAACCCCGCGGGCTACACCTTC
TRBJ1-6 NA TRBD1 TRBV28 CASSLQGVNNSPLHF TGTGCCAGCAGTTTACAGGGGGTCAATAATTCACCCCTCCACTTT
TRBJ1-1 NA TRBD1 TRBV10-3 CAIRGDSIWAEAFF TGTGCCATCAGGGGGGACAGTATATGGGCTGAAGCTTTCTTT
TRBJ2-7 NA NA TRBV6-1 CASSESGPASEQYF TGTGCCAGCAGTGAATCAGGGCCGGCTAGCGAGCAGTACTTC
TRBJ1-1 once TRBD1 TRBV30 CAWSVMTGSEAFF TGTGCCTGGAGTGTAATGACAGGGAGTGAAGCTTTCTTT
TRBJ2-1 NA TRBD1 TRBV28 CASSGTGGRYNEQFF TGTGCCAGCAGCGGGACAGGGGGTCGCTACAATGAGCAGTTCTTC
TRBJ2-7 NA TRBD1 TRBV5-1 CASSSLTGTGDIYEQYF TGCGCCAGCAGCTCGTTAACCGGGACAGGGGACATCTACGAGCAGTACTTC
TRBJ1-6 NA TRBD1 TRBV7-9 CASSFPQGASNEDSPLHF TGTGCCAGCAGCTTCCCCCAGGGGGCCTCTAACGAGGATTCACCCCTCCACTTT
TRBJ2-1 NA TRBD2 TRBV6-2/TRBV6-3 CASSTGLAGGMGNNEQFF TGTGCCAGCAGTACCGGACTAGCGGGAGGAATGGGGAACAATGAGCAGTTCTTC
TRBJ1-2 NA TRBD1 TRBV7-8 CASSLALGTEVYGYTF TGTGCCAGCAGCTTAGCCCTCGGGACAGAAGTTTATGGCTACACCTTC
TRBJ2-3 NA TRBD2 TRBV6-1 CASSESGGGADTQYF TGTGCCAGCAGTGAATCAGGTGGGGGGGCAGATACGCAGTATTTT
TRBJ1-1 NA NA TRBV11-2 CASSLSAGLNTEAFF TGTGCCAGCAGCTTATCGGCGGGCCTGAACACTGAAGCTTTCTTT
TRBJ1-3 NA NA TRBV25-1 CASSGKGWGNTIYF TGTGCCAGCAGTGGCAAGGGGTGGGGAAACACCATATATTTT
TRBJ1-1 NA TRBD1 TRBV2 CASSAGTANTEAFF TGTGCCAGCAGCGCCGGGACAGCGAACACTGAAGCTTTCTTT
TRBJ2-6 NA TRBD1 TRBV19 CASRDSGTGDSGANVLTF TGTGCCAGTCGGGACTCCGGGACAGGGGATTCTGGGGCCAACGTCCTGACTTTC
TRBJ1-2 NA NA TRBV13 CASSLGILEGGYGYTF TGTGCCAGCAGCTTAGGAATCCTAGAAGGGGGTTATGGCTACACCTTC